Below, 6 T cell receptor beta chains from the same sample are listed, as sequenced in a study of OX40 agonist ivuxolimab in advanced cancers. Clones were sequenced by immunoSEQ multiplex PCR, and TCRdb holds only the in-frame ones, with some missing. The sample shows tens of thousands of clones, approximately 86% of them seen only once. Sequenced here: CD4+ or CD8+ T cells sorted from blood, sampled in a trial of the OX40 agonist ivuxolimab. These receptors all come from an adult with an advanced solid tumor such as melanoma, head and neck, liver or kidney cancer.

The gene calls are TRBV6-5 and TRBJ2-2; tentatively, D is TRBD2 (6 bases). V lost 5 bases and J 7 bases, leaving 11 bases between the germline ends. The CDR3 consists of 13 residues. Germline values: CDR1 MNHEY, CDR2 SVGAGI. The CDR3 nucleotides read TGTGCCAGCAGTAAATCCGGGGGCGGGGAGCTGTTTTTT. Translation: CASSKSGGGELFF.

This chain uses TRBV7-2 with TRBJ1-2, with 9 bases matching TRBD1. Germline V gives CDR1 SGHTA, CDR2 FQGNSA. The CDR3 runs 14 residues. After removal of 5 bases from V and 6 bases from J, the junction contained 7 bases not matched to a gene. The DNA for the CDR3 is TGTGCCAGCAGCAATCGACAGGGGGTGGATGGCTACACCTTC. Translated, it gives CASSNRQGVDGYTF.

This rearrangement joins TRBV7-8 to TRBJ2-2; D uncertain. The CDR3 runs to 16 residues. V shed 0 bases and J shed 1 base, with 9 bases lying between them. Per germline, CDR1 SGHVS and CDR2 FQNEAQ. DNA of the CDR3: TGTGCCAGCAGCTTAGCGCGGTCCTGGAACACCGGGGAGCTGTTTTTT. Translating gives CASSLARSWNTGELFF.

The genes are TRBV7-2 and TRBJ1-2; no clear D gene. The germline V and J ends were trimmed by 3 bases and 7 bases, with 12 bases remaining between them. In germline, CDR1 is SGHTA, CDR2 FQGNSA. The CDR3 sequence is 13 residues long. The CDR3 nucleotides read TGTGCCAGCAGCTTTAGCGGGGTAGCTGGCTACACCTTC. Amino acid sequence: CASSFSGVAGYTF.

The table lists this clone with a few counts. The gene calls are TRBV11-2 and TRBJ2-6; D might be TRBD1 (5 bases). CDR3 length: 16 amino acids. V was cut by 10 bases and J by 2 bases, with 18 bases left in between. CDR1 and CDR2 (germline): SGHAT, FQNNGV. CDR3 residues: CATSSGAATGANVLTF. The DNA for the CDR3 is TGTGCCACCTCCTCTGGGGCGGCGACTGGGGCCAACGTCCTGACTTTC.

The CDR3 DNA follows: TGTGCCAGCAGCCTAGGACGCCGAACTTACAATGAGCAGTTCTTC. Translation gives CASSLGRRTYNEQFF. The chain joins TRBV2 to TRBJ2-1; no clear D gene. This CDR3 region has 15 residues. CDR1 and CDR2 (germline): SNHLY, FYNNEI. V dropped 6 bases and J dropped 4 bases, with 16 bases sitting between them. Together with reference TRBV2 and TRBJ2-1, the CDR3 gives the full variable domain: EPEVTQTPSHQVTQMGQEVILRCVPISNHLYFYWYRQILGQKVEFLVSFYNNEISEKSEIFDDQFSVERPDGSNFTLKIRSTKLEDSAMYFCASSLGRRTYNEQFFGPGTRLTVL.